This T cell receptor (beta chain) originates from a study of blood T cell repertoires in COVID-19. V was trimmed by 5 bases and J by 4 bases, leaving 11 bases between them. The germline CDR1 and CDR2 sequences are SEHNR and FQNEAQ (reference sequence). The CDR3 extends over 14 amino acids. Profiling relied on immunoSEQ multiplex PCR, and the TCRdb table lists in-frame clones only, not all of them. The table records 35,000 to 45,000 clones, just over 85% of them present only once. Sequenced material: peripheral blood. The clonotype was recovered from a man between 65 and 85 years old with acute or convalescent COVID-19. This rearrangement joins TRBV7-9 to TRBJ1-4; possibly TRBD1 for D (5 bases). CDR3 bases: TGTGCCAGCAGCGTGGGGCTGAGTAATGAAAAACTGTTTTTT. As protein: CASSVGLSNEKLFF.